The clone carrying this T cell receptor (beta chain) showed up just a few times. The data derive from a study of long-term antiretroviral therapy in people with HIV. The libraries were made with immunoSEQ v3.0 at survey level. Libraries were prepared by immunoSEQ multiplex PCR; TCRdb keeps only in-frame clonotypes and omits some of them. Seen here are about 5,600 clones, around 80% observed once, and the top ten hold roughly a tenth. The CDR3 contains 17 residues. V lost 1 base to trimming and J lost 2 bases, with 18 bases between them. Germline V lookup: CDR1 GTSNPN, CDR2 SVGIG (reference sequence). Material: unsorted PBMCs, obtained 1.8 years before starting antiretroviral therapy. The clonotype originates from a man aged 40-49 years with HIV. The chain couples TRBV30 to TRBJ2-1; D may be TRBD2 (6 bases). The CDR3 nucleotides are TGTGCCTGGAGTGGGGGTAGCGGCGGTTTAGCCTACAATGAGCAGTTCTTC. It translates to CAWSGGSGGLAYNEQFF.